Following are 24 T cell receptor beta chains from one sample sequenced in a study of blood T cell repertoires in COVID-19. The data were produced by immunoSEQ multiplex PCR, yet TCRdb's version contains in-frame clones alone and is incomplete. The repertoire holds roughly 180,000 clones, with 75% to 90% as singletons. Material for sequencing was PBMCs or T cells enriched from blood (not recorded which). Source of these receptors: a man aged 40-55 years who had recovered from COVID-19.

This clone has a handful of counts. This chain uses TRBV7-9 with TRBJ2-7; 9 bases match TRBD1. The CDR3 is made up of 14 amino acids. Germline CDR1 is SEHNR and CDR2 is FQNEAQ (reference sequence). V was pared by 5 bases and J by 0 bases, with 2 bases of the junction left unmatched. CDR3 sequence (DNA): TGTGCCAGCAGCCAGACAGGGGGCTCCTACGAGCAGTACTTC. Translated: CASSQTGGSYEQYF.

The rearrangement uses TRBV12-3 or TRBV12-4 and TRBJ1-5; D possibly corresponds to TRBD1 (6 bases). V lost 6 bases to trimming and J lost 6 bases, with 12 bases between them. The CDR3 is 13 residues long. This chain's CDR3 is CASRGQSLQPQHF. The CDR3 nucleotides are TGTGCCAGCAGGGGACAATCACTTCAGCCCCAGCATTTT.

The chain joins TRBV5-1 to TRBJ2-3; 10 positions match TRBD2. Germline-derived CDR1 and CDR2 are SGHRS and YFSETQ. The CDR3 consists of 15 residues. V trimming: 1 base; J trimming: 2 bases; junction bases outside the gene matches: 1. The CDR3 nucleotides are TGCGCCAGCAGCTTGCTAGCGGGAGCCACAGATACGCAGTATTTT. As protein: CASSLLAGATDTQYF.

The chain carries TRBV6-4 and TRBJ2-3; tentatively, D is TRBD2 (5 bases). Deletions cut 3 bases from V and 5 bases from J, with 24 bases between. Germline CDR1 MRHNA, CDR2 SNTAGT. This CDR3 region has 18 residues. CDR3 coding DNA: TGTGCCAGCAGTGAGTTGGCTAGCCGACGAGGGTCCCAAGATACGCAGTATTTT. Its protein product is CASSELASRRGSQDTQYF.

The chain combines TRBV7-6 with TRBJ2-1; D perhaps matches TRBD2 (7 bases). V lost 5 bases, J lost 4 bases, and 21 bases lay in between. The germline gives CDR1 SGHVS, CDR2 FNYEAQ. The length of the CDR3 is 17 residues. This chain's CDR3 is CASSPAGDTPLYNEQFF. CDR3 nucleotide sequence: TGTGCCAGCAGCCCCGCGGGGGACACGCCACTATACAATGAGCAGTTCTTC.

The V gene is TRBV10-3, the J gene TRBJ2-7; 8 bases fit TRBD2. CDR1 ENHRY and CDR2 SYGVKD come from the germline V gene. After removal of 5 bases from V and 5 bases from J, the junction contained 11 bases not matched to a gene. The CDR3 has 15 residues. The chain's CDR3 is CAISTERESRNEQYF. CDR3 sequence (DNA): TGTGCCATCAGTACTGAGCGGGAGTCGCGGAACGAGCAGTACTTC.

This sequence joins TRBV11-2 and TRBJ2-7, with TRBD2 matching 13 bases. Germline-derived CDR1 and CDR2 are SGHAT and FQNNGV. The CDR3 extends over 11 amino acids. The CDR3 reads CAGTSGKEQYF. Here the CDR3 DNA reads TGTGCTGGGACTAGCGGGAAAGAGCAGTACTTC.

This rearrangement joins TRBV18 to TRBJ2-3; possibly TRBD2 for D (5 bases). Between the trimmed V and J ends, which lost 3 bases and 1 base, there was a span of 11 bases. Germline CDR1 KGHSH, CDR2 LQKENI. CDR3 length: 15 residues. The chain's CDR3 is CASSPNAGGTDTQYF. DNA for the CDR3: TGTGCCAGCTCACCTAACGCCGGGGGCACAGATACGCAGTATTTT. The full variable domain, completed using reference TRBV18 and TRBJ2-3, is NAGVMQNPRHLVRRRGQEARLRCSPMKGHSHVYWYRQLPEEGLKFMVYLQKENIIDESGMPKERFSAEFPKEGPSILRIQQVVRGDSAAYFCASSPNAGGTDTQYFGPGTRLTVL.

The J gene is TRBJ2-1, the V gene TRBV9, with D maybe TRBD1 (5 bases). Germline assignment: CDR1 SGDLS and CDR2 YYNGEE. Trimming left V 0 bases short and J 6 bases short, with 19 bases between. The CDR3 is 17 amino acids. The CDR3 region is CASSVVLGATVSNEQFF. The DNA of the CDR3 is TGTGCCAGCAGCGTAGTTTTAGGGGCTACCGTTTCCAATGAGCAGTTCTTC.

V and J are TRBV30 and TRBJ1-2; D is unresolved. The V end lost 0 bases, the J end lost 4 bases, and 6 bases lay between the germline ends. The length of the CDR3 is 12 residues. CDR1 GTSNPN and CDR2 SVGIG come from the germline V gene (reference sequence). The CDR3 here is CAWSVGVYGYTF. Here the CDR3 DNA reads TGTGCCTGGAGTGTCGGGGTCTATGGCTACACCTTC.

The J gene is TRBJ2-2, the V gene TRBV11-3; TRBD2 is a possible D gene (5 bases). There are 16 residues in the CDR3. The V and J ends lost 5 bases and 7 bases respectively, with 20 bases between them. Germline lookup yields CDR1 SGHNT and CDR2 YENEEA. CDR3 nucleotides: TGTGCCAGCAGCCAAAACCCCCCTTCTAGCCGCGGGGAGCTGTTTTTT. Residues: CASSQNPPSSRGELFF. Looking up the rest from reference TRBV11-3 and TRBJ2-2 gives the full variable domain: EAGVVQSPRYKIIEKKQPVAFWCNPISGHNTLYWYLQNLGQGPELLIRYENEEAVDDSQLPKDRFSAERLKGVDSTLKIQPAELGDSAVYLCASSQNPPSSRGELFFGEGSRLTVL.

This rearrangement joins TRBV20-1 to TRBJ1-4, with 10 bases fitting TRBD1. Germline assignment: CDR1 DFQATT and CDR2 SNEGSKA (reference sequence). V lost 3 bases, J lost 4 bases, and 5 bases stayed unmatched. This CDR3 region has 15 residues. CDR3 amino acids: CSASTTGGINEKLFF. The CDR3 DNA reads TGCAGTGCTAGTACGACAGGGGGCATTAATGAAAAACTGTTTTTT.

The chain links TRBV7-6 to TRBJ1-1; 7 bases fit TRBD1. The CDR3 consists of 14 residues. J was trimmed by 1 base and V by 5 bases; bases with no gene match: 4. The germline CDR1 and CDR2 sequences are SGHVS and FNYEAQ. CDR3 loop: CASSPQGWNTEAFF. DNA for the CDR3: TGTGCCAGCAGCCCACAGGGGTGGAACACTGAAGCTTTCTTT.

The rearrangement joins TRBV19 to TRBJ2-3; D unclear. Germline loops: CDR1 LNHDA, CDR2 SQIVND (reference sequence). The length of the CDR3 is 14 residues. V was cut by 3 bases and J by 4 bases, with 11 bases left in between. CDR3 DNA sequence: TGTGCCAGTAGTATCCAAATCGGTCCAGATACGCAGTATTTT. Translating gives CASSIQIGPDTQYF.

The chain is built from TRBV30 and TRBJ1-1; 8 positions match TRBD1. CDR3 size: 13 residues. V dropped 5 bases and J dropped 3; count of bases not matched to a gene: 5. CDR1 is GTSNPN and CDR2 is SVGIG in the germline V gene (reference sequence). The DNA for the CDR3 is TGTGCCTGGGCGAGACAGGGGTACACTGAAGCTTTCTTT. Translated, it gives CAWARQGYTEAFF.

This rearrangement joins TRBV28 to TRBJ2-1; 9 positions agree with TRBD2. Trimming removed 7 bases from V and 9 bases from J; junction bases left unmatched: 10. The CDR3 contains 14 residues. Germline CDR1 MDHEN, CDR2 SYDVKM. As DNA, the CDR3 is TGTGCCAGCATGCTTAGCGGGAGTGTCGGTGAGCAGTTCTTC. This gives the protein CASMLSGSVGEQFF.

V is TRBV29-1 and J is TRBJ2-7; D unclear. V was trimmed by 4 bases and J by 0 bases, leaving 7 bases between them. The length of the CDR3 is 12 residues. Germline assignment: CDR1 SQVTM and CDR2 ANQGSEA. As DNA, the CDR3 is TGCAGCGTTGGAGGCAGCTCCTACGAGCAGTACTTC. This sequence encodes CSVGGSSYEQYF.

The V and J genes are TRBV6-1 and TRBJ1-2; perhaps TRBD1 as D (5 bases). V was cut by 2 bases and J by 7 bases, with 11 bases left in between. The CDR3 contains 13 residues. The germline gives CDR1 MNHNS, CDR2 SASEGT. CDR3 coding DNA: TGTGCCAGCAGTGAATACACAGGATCTGGCTACACCTTC. As protein: CASSEYTGSGYTF.

About this clone itself: This sample includes further DNA sequences coding for the same CDR3. The chain uses TRBV5-4 and TRBJ2-1; TRBD1 matches at 7 bases. Looked up from germline, CDR1 is SGHNT and CDR2 is YYREEE (reference sequence). CDR3 length: 11 residues. V lost 1 base and J lost 13; bases outside the gene matches: 2. Here the CDR3 reads CASSLRGPQFF. The CDR3 DNA reads as TGTGCCAGCAGCTTGAGGGGGCCCCAGTTCTTC. The whole variable domain, remainder taken from reference TRBV5-4 and TRBJ2-1, is ETGVTQSPTHLIKTRGQQVTLRCSSQSGHNTVSWYQQALGQGPQFIFQYYREEENGRGNFPPRFSGLQFPNYSSELNVNALELDDSALYLCASSLRGPQFFGPGTRLTVL.

This clone was found once. This chain links TRBV30 with TRBJ2-7; D gene unclear. The V and J ends lost 1 base and 0 bases respectively, with 4 bases between them. The CDR3 length is 12 residues. Germline V gene sequence: CDR1 GTSNPN, CDR2 SVGIG (reference sequence). CDR3 bases: TGTGCCTGGAGTGGAGCCTCCTACGAGCAGTACTTC. Amino acid sequence: CAWSGASYEQYF. Using reference TRBV30 and TRBJ2-7 for the parts outside the CDR3, the full variable domain is SQTIHQWPATLVQPVGSPLSLECTVEGTSNPNLYWYRQAAGRGLQLLFYSVGIGQISSEVPQNLSASRPQDRQFILSSKKLLLSDSGFYLCAWSGASYEQYFGPGTRLTVT.

The chain links TRBV4-2 to TRBJ1-4; possibly TRBD1 for D (6 bases). This CDR3 is built from 18 residues. Germline CDR1 reads LGHNA; CDR2 reads YNFKEQ. Trimming took off 4 bases at V and 8 bases at J, with 26 bases between the two ends. This CDR3 reads CASSLAPPGPGTGEKLFF. The CDR3 DNA reads as TGTGCCAGCAGCCTCGCACCCCCTGGGCCCGGCACAGGGGAAAAACTGTTTTTT.

The CDR3 protein is CASSLEGAVSYNEQFF. The CDR3 coding sequence is TGTGCCAGCAGCTTAGAAGGAGCGGTCTCCTACAATGAGCAGTTCTTC. The chain recombines TRBV7-2 with TRBJ2-1; maybe TRBD2 (5 bases). Per the germline V gene, CDR1 is SGHTA and CDR2 is FQGNSA. V lost 1 base and J lost 0, with 10 bases in between. There are 16 residues in the CDR3.

This chain joins TRBV2 and TRBJ1-1; D perhaps matches TRBD1 (6 bases). Germline V gives CDR1 SNHLY, CDR2 FYNNEI. The CDR3 covers 14 residues. Between the trimmed V and J ends, which lost 6 bases and 5 bases, there was a span of 16 bases. CDR3: CASRENRALTEAFF. Here the CDR3 DNA reads TGTGCCAGCAGGGAAAACAGGGCGTTGACTGAAGCTTTCTTT.

The J gene is TRBJ2-3, the V gene TRBV9; D remains unclear. The V and J ends lost 2 bases and 0 bases respectively, with 7 bases between them. Per germline, CDR1 SGDLS and CDR2 YYNGEE. This CDR3 comprises 14 residues. Here the CDR3 reads CASSVLSSTDTQYF. For the CDR3, the DNA is TGTGCCAGCAGCGTGCTATCCAGCACAGATACGCAGTATTTT.